One sample yielded the 29 T cell receptor beta chains listed below, sequenced in a study of T cells in Graves' hyperthyroidism and ophthalmopathy. RNA transcripts gave rise to amplified TCR beta CDR3 regions. The HTBI set primed first-round TCR CDR3 RT-PCR. TCRdb passed the multiplex PCR reads through MiXCR, listing each CDR3 protein once. The table includes 150,000 or so distinct CDR3 sequences, roughly 23% detected once. What was sequenced was blood. The receptors were gathered from a woman between 50 and 59 years old with Graves' hyperthyroidism that later progressed to Graves' ophthalmopathy.

This clonotype has ten or more counts. The chain joins TRBV3-1 to TRBJ2-1; TRBD2 is a possible D gene (5 bases). The length of the CDR3 is 15 residues. Germline-derived CDR1 and CDR2 are LGHDT and YNNKEL (reference sequence). V gave up 0 bases and J gave up 3 bases, with 9 bases separating them. The CDR3 region has the DNA TGTGCCAGCAGCCAAGACAGCGGACGCTACAATGAGCAGTTCTTC. Encoded protein: CASSQDSGRYNEQFF.

This clonotype was seen a few times. V usage is TRBV20-1 and J usage is TRBJ2-2; TRBD2 matches 10 bases. CDR1 DFQATT and CDR2 SNEGSKA come from the germline V gene (reference sequence). The CDR3 runs 20 residues. The J segment lost 0 bases and the V segment lost 1 base, leaving 14 bases of the junction unmatched. The CDR3 protein is CSARGTSGDPKISNTGELFF. For the CDR3, the DNA is TGCAGTGCTAGAGGTACTAGCGGGGACCCGAAAATCTCGAACACCGGGGAGCTGTTTTTT.

This clonotype appeared many times. The CDR3 here is CSASGADTRDEQFF. The CDR3, as DNA: TGCAGTGCTAGCGGGGCCGACACACGAGATGAGCAGTTCTTC. The chain joins TRBV20-1 to TRBJ2-1, with D perhaps TRBD1 or TRBD2 (5 bases each). CDR3 length equals 14 residues. Germline CDR1 is DFQATT and CDR2 is SNEGSKA (reference sequence). V lost 3 bases and J lost 8, with 17 bases in between.

This clonotype was counted only a few times. V usage is TRBV29-1 and J usage is TRBJ2-3; 7 nucleotides match TRBD2. In germline, CDR1 is SQVTM, CDR2 ANQGSEA. The CDR3 contains 13 residues. V trimming: 3 bases; J trimming: 6 bases; junction bases outside the gene matches: 6. The CDR3 DNA is TGCAGCGTTGAGGGGGGAGGGGAGGATACGCAGTATTTT. Translating it yields CSVEGGGEDTQYF.

The table lists this clonotype with many counts. The CDR3 reads CASSYLGGIQETQYF. The CDR3 nucleotides read TGTGCCAGCAGCTACCTCGGCGGGATTCAAGAGACCCAGTACTTC. The chain uses TRBV7-6 and TRBJ2-5, with D possibly TRBD2 on 6 matching bases. The CDR3 runs to 15 residues. With 4 bases removed from V and 2 bases from J, the gap between germline ends came to 14 bases. Germline V CDR1 and CDR2: SGHVS, FNYEAQ.

The table lists this clonotype with many counts. The chain recombines TRBV5-1 with TRBJ2-5; D perhaps matches TRBD1 (6 bases). This CDR3 has 14 amino acids. Germline loops: CDR1 SGHRS, CDR2 YFSETQ. V lost 4 bases and J lost 1, with 11 bases in between. The CDR3 nucleotides read TGCGCCAGCAGCGCGATACAGGGCCAAGAGACCCAGTACTTC. Its protein is CASSAIQGQETQYF.

This clonotype has at least ten counts. This chain links TRBV7-2 with TRBJ2-3, with D perhaps assigned TRBD1 or TRBD2 (6 bases each). Trimming stripped 2 bases from V and 1 base from J, with 16 bases between. The CDR3 length is 17 residues. Per germline, CDR1 SGHTA and CDR2 FQGNSA. CDR3 coding DNA: TGTGCCAGCAGCTTATCCGGGGGCCGCGTCCGCACAGATACGCAGTATTTT. Protein product: CASSLSGGRVRTDTQYF.

This clonotype was detected many times. The rearrangement uses TRBV6-6 and TRBJ2-7; 8 bases map to TRBD2. Looked up from germline, CDR1 is MNHNY and CDR2 is SVGAGI (reference sequence). The CDR3 consists of 15 residues. The V segment lost 0 bases and the J segment 7 bases; nucleotides outside the gene matches: 8. The CDR3 sequence is CASSYSAGTRSEQYF. The CDR3 DNA sequence: TGTGCCAGCAGTTACTCTGCCGGGACTAGGAGTGAGCAGTACTTC.

In this sample, this clonotype turned up once. The rearrangement links TRBV7-2 to TRBJ2-2, with 9 positions matching TRBD2. Germline-derived CDR1 and CDR2 are SGHTA and FQGNSA. J lost 4 bases, V lost 0 bases, and 9 bases had no gene match. The CDR3 spans 18 residues. Written as DNA, the CDR3 is TGTGCCAGCAGCTTAGCGGCGGGAGGGCCGCGAGGCACCGGGGAGCTGTTTTTT. This translates into CASSLAAGGPRGTGELFF.

Ten or more counts support this clonotype. The chain uses TRBV20-1 and TRBJ1-1, with 7 bases aligning to TRBD1. The CDR3 runs 13 residues. The V segment lost 3 bases and the J segment 5 bases; nucleotides outside the gene matches: 6. Looked up from germline, CDR1 is DFQATT and CDR2 is SNEGSKA (reference sequence). CDR3 protein: CSASRGPGTEAFF. The CDR3 DNA reads as TGCAGTGCTAGTAGGGGGCCTGGTACTGAAGCTTTCTTT.

In this sample, this clonotype turned up many times. This chain joins TRBV10-3 and TRBJ1-1; weak D call: TRBD1 (6 bases). Germline values: CDR1 ENHRY, CDR2 SYGVKD. This CDR3 region has 14 residues. V was trimmed by 1 base and J by 4 bases, leaving 10 bases between them. CDR3 in DNA: TGTGCCATCAGTGAGTACAGGGATATCACTGAAGCTTTCTTT. Protein: CAISEYRDITEAFF.

This clonotype was seen many times. The chain combines TRBV12-3 or TRBV12-4 with TRBJ2-5; D not certain. The germline V and J ends were trimmed by 3 bases and 3 bases, with 17 bases remaining between them. The CDR3 runs 16 residues. As DNA, the CDR3 is TGTGCCAGCAGTTTCTCTCCGCTCTTGTCGAAAGAGACCCAGTACTTC. Translation gives CASSFSPLLSKETQYF.

This clonotype turned up a few times. This sequence joins TRBV4-1 and TRBJ2-4, with D possibly TRBD2 on 6 matching bases. CDR1 and CDR2 (germline): MGHRA, YSYEKL. This CDR3 is built from 16 residues. Trimming removed 0 bases from V and 10 bases from J, with 19 bases in between. The CDR3 nucleotides read TGCGCCAGCAGCCAAGACGCGGCGGGAAGCTGGTCGATTCAGTACTTC. It is translated as CASSQDAAGSWSIQYF.

This clonotype was seen many times. The J gene is TRBJ1-4, the V gene TRBV12-3 or TRBV12-4; D is unclear. The CDR3 covers 13 residues. Between the trimmed V and J ends, which lost 4 bases and 7 bases, there was a span of 10 bases. DNA of the CDR3: TGTGCCAGCAGTTGGCCGGGGTTTGAAAAACTGTTTTTT. Encoded protein: CASSWPGFEKLFF.

This chain connects TRBV19 to TRBJ1-2, with D maybe TRBD1 (6 bases). Trimming left V 4 bases short and J 8 bases short, with 17 bases between. The CDR3 is made up of 14 amino acids. CDR1 and CDR2 from the germline V gene are LNHDA and SQIVND (reference sequence). The CDR3 region has the DNA TGTGCCAGTAGTACCCTTGACAGGCTACGGGGCTACACCTTC. It translates to CASSTLDRLRGYTF.

This clonotype was found a few times. This chain uses TRBV5-1 with TRBJ2-1; D is unclear. V was cut by 0 bases and J by 9 bases, with 7 bases left in between. Germline CDR1 reads SGHRS; CDR2 reads YFSETQ. The CDR3 totals 12 residues. CDR3 coding DNA: TGCGCCAGCAGCTTGGCCGGCCGTGAGCAGTTCTTC. As protein: CASSLAGREQFF.

This chain joins TRBV7-3 and TRBJ2-1, with TRBD2 matching over 7 bases. V trimming: 5 bases; J trimming: 9 bases; junction bases outside the gene matches: 1. CDR1 and CDR2 from the germline V gene are SGHTA and FQGTGA. There are 11 residues in the CDR3. For the CDR3, the DNA is TGTGCCAGCAGCGGGGGGGGTGAGCAGTTCTTC. Amino acid sequence: CASSGGGEQFF.

This clonotype was counted ten times or more. The chain carries TRBV6-2 or TRBV6-3 and TRBJ2-7; possible D gene TRBD2, 6 bases. The CDR3 length is 16 residues. Germline values: CDR1 MNHEY, CDR2 SVGEGT. Trimming removed 0 bases from V and 0 bases from J, with 12 bases in between. For the CDR3, the DNA is TGTGCCAGCAGTTACTCGAGGGCGGGGCGCTCCTACGAGCAGTACTTC. Protein: CASSYSRAGRSYEQYF.

V usage is TRBV4-3 and J usage is TRBJ1-2, with 7 bases matching TRBD1. The CDR3 has 15 amino acids. V shed 0 bases, J shed 5 bases, and the junction held 6 bases outside the gene matches. From germline, CDR1 is LGHNA and CDR2 YSLEER. The CDR3 sequence: CASSQDQPGQYGYTF. DNA of the CDR3: TGCGCCAGCAGCCAAGATCAGCCGGGACAGTATGGCTACACCTTC.

This clonotype was seen only once. A read error may explain this, as a much larger clone is one base away. The chain recombines TRBV11-2 with TRBJ2-5; perhaps TRBD1 as D (5 bases). CDR1 and CDR2 from the germline V gene are SGHAT and FQNNGV. This CDR3 spans 15 amino acids. The CDR3 protein is CVSSLESGKIETQYF. Written as DNA, the CDR3 is TGTGTCAGCAGCTTAGAGTCAGGGAAGATCGAGACCCAGTACTTC.

In this sample, this clonotype turned up many times. The V and J genes are TRBV3-1 and TRBJ1-3; D ambiguous. This CDR3 spans 14 amino acids. The V gene's germline CDR1 is LGHDT and CDR2 YNNKEL (reference sequence). V shed 4 bases and J shed 0 bases, with 7 bases lying between them. In DNA, the CDR3 is TGTGCCAGCAGCCTCAGCAGCTCTGGAAACACCATATATTTT. Its protein is CASSLSSSGNTIYF. Based on the CDR3 plus reference TRBV3-1 and TRBJ1-3, the full variable domain is DTAVSQTPKYLVTQMGNDKSIKCEQNLGHDTMYWYKQDSKKFLKIMFSYNNKELIINETVPNRFSPKSPDKAHLNLHINSLELGDSAVYFCASSLSSSGNTIYFGEGSWLTVV.

This clonotype was counted ten times or more. The V and J genes are TRBV28 and TRBJ1-2; D is uncertain. This CDR3 is 12 amino acids long. V lost 5 bases, J lost 2 bases, and 6 bases lay in between. Germline CDR1 MDHEN, CDR2 SYDVKM. The CDR3 loop is CASSRQNYGYTF. DNA of the CDR3: TGTGCCAGCAGTCGGCAGAACTATGGCTACACCTTC.

This clonotype was seen at least ten times. The chain employs TRBV7-9 and TRBJ2-1; 7 positions match TRBD2. This CDR3 is 15 amino acids long. The V gene end was trimmed by 1 base and the J gene end by 6 bases; junction bases not matched to a gene: 6. The germline V gene encodes CDR1 SEHNR and CDR2 FQNEAQ (reference sequence). CDR3 sequence (DNA): TGTGCCAGCAGCTTAGGTGGCGGGGGAGCCAATGAGCAGTTCTTC. This codes for CASSLGGGGANEQFF.

This clonotype occurred many times. The chain recombines TRBV28 with TRBJ2-7, with D unclear. The V and J ends lost 5 bases and 7 bases respectively, with 12 bases between them. Per germline, CDR1 MDHEN and CDR2 SYDVKM. The CDR3 consists of 12 residues. The CDR3 DNA sequence: TGTGCCAGCAGTCCCTCCCGTTGGGAGCAGTACTTC. This sequence encodes CASSPSRWEQYF.

This clonotype turned up a few times. V is TRBV29-1 and J is TRBJ2-3; tentatively, D is TRBD2 (6 bases). Germline V CDR1 and CDR2: SQVTM, ANQGSEA. The V gene lost 4 bases and the J gene lost 1 base, with 12 bases spanning the gap. The CDR3 spans 14 residues. The CDR3 reads CSVVSGARTDTQYF. For the CDR3, the DNA is TGCAGCGTTGTGTCGGGAGCCCGCACAGATACGCAGTATTTT.

This clonotype has more than one count but fewer than ten. The J gene is TRBJ2-5, the V gene TRBV14, with TRBD2 matching 11 bases. The CDR3 length is 16 residues. The germline gives CDR1 SGHDN, CDR2 FVKESK. J lost 5 bases, V lost 0 bases, and 5 bases had no gene match. The CDR3, as DNA: TGTGCCAGCAGCCAAGATCCTAGCGGGAGGTCGGAGACCCAGTACTTC. Its translation: CASSQDPSGRSETQYF.

The CDR3 is CSAHRDINEQYF. The DNA for the CDR3 is TGCAGTGCTCACCGGGACATAAATGAGCAGTACTTC. This sequence joins TRBV20-1 and TRBJ2-1; D is perhaps TRBD1 (6 bases). The closer fit of TRBJ2-7 to the DNA end suggests the J call may be wrong. The CDR3 is 12 amino acids. Germline CDR1 DFQATT, CDR2 SNEGSKA (reference sequence).

This chain connects TRBV19 to TRBJ2-7; D not resolved. CDR1 and CDR2 (germline): LNHDA, SQIVND (reference sequence). Trimming took 4 bases from V and 1 from J, leaving 5 bases between them. The CDR3 length is 12 residues. CDR3 sequence reads: CASSRGSYEQYF. In DNA, the CDR3 is TGTGCCAGTAGTAGGGGATCCTACGAGCAGTACTTC.

A few counts support this clonotype. A much bigger clone sits one base away, suggesting this may be a read error. The chain employs TRBV6-5 and TRBJ2-7; 10 bases agree with TRBD2. CDR3 length: 15 residues. Germline lookup yields CDR1 MNHEY and CDR2 SVGAGI. The CDR3 loop is CAGSYKAGGPHEQYF. The CDR3 DNA sequence: TGTGCCGGCAGTTACAAAGCGGGAGGGCCTCACGAGCAGTACTTC.